These 25 T cell receptor beta chains were all obtained from the same sample, sequenced in a study of Ad26.COV2.S vaccination and SARS-CoV-2 variants. Some clones are missing from TCRdb's copy, which holds only in-frame ones; the method was immunoSEQ multiplex PCR. The sample lists 350,000 to 450,000 clones; about 89% were seen once. Described treatment: 19 received Ad26.COV2.S at low or high dose, single or two shots; about 5 received placebo; per-sample allocation not given. Sampling occurred on day 63 after the first vaccine or placebo injection. The sequencing here drew on peripheral blood, taken in a trial of Ad26.COV2.S vaccine versus placebo. These receptors all stem from a person between 18 and 65 years old who received the Ad26.COV2.S COVID-19 vaccine or a placebo.

The chain couples TRBV5-4 to TRBJ2-7; perhaps TRBD2 as D (6 bases). Germline loops: CDR1 SGHNT, CDR2 YYREEE (reference sequence). This CDR3 is built from 13 residues. Trimming removed 4 bases from V and 3 bases from J, with 11 bases in between. The DNA for the CDR3 is TGTGCCAGCAGCCCGAGAGCGGGCTACGAGCAGTACTTC. This translates into CASSPRAGYEQYF.

The rearrangement uses TRBV11-3 and TRBJ1-6; possibly TRBD1 for D (5 bases). The V and J ends lost 2 bases and 8 bases respectively, with 13 bases between them. The CDR3 extends over 15 amino acids. The V gene's germline CDR1 is SGHNT and CDR2 YENEEA. CDR3 sequence: CASSLPGSADSPLHF. The CDR3 nucleotides are TGTGCCAGCAGCTTACCAGGGTCGGCGGATTCACCCCTCCACTTT. Full variable domain (remainder filled in from reference TRBV11-3 and TRBJ1-6): EAGVVQSPRYKIIEKKQPVAFWCNPISGHNTLYWYLQNLGQGPELLIRYENEEAVDDSQLPKDRFSAERLKGVDSTLKIQPAELGDSAVYLCASSLPGSADSPLHFGNGTRLTVT.

The chain is built from TRBV7-2 and TRBJ2-3; 8 bases line up with TRBD2. Per the germline V gene, CDR1 is SGHTA and CDR2 is FQGNSA. The CDR3 consists of 17 residues. V lost 1 base to trimming and J lost 6 bases; unmatched junction nucleotides: 12. The CDR3, as DNA: TGTGCCAGCAGCTTAGTGGTTTGGAGCGGGAGACGGGATACGCAGTATTTT. This sequence encodes CASSLVVWSGRRDTQYF. Full variable domain (remainder filled in from reference TRBV7-2 and TRBJ2-3): GAGVSQSPSNKVTEKGKDVELRCDPISGHTALYWYRQSLGQGLEFLIYFQGNSAPDKSGLPSDRFSAERTGGSVSTLTIQRTQQEDSAVYLCASSLVVWSGRRDTQYFGPGTRLTVL.

The chain has TRBV9 and TRBJ1-2, with a weak D call TRBD1 (5 bases). This CDR3 region has 15 residues. Germline V gene lookup returns CDR1 SGDLS and CDR2 YYNGEE. V lost 4 bases and J 5 bases, leaving 18 bases between the germline ends. Written as DNA, the CDR3 is TGTGCCAGCAGCCCACAACAGGCCACAGCTTATGGCTACACCTTC. This sequence encodes CASSPQQATAYGYTF.

The chain employs TRBV7-2 and TRBJ1-2; D not resolved. CDR3 length: 14 residues. The V and J ends lost 6 bases and 1 base respectively, with 12 bases between them. Germline CDR1 is SGHTA and CDR2 is FQGNSA. In DNA, the CDR3 is TGTGCCAGCAGACTTGGACCGCTTAACTATGGCTACACCTTC. Amino acids: CASRLGPLNYGYTF. The full variable domain, rest sourced from reference TRBV7-2 and TRBJ1-2, is GAGVSQSPSNKVTEKGKDVELRCDPISGHTALYWYRQSLGQGLEFLIYFQGNSAPDKSGLPSDRFSAERTGGSVSTLTIQRTQQEDSAVYLCASRLGPLNYGYTFGSGTRLTVV.

CDR3 DNA: TGTGCCTGGAGTGAGGGGCCTGGGGCCAACGTCCTGACTTTC. Protein sequence: CAWSEGPGANVLTF. The J gene is TRBJ2-6, the V gene TRBV30, with D maybe TRBD1 (5 bases). Trimming left V 1 base short and J 2 bases short, with 6 bases between. The CDR3 covers 14 residues. Germline CDR1 GTSNPN, CDR2 SVGIG (reference sequence).

This chain joins TRBV11-2 and TRBJ2-7, with D perhaps assigned TRBD1 or TRBD2 (5 bases each). The CDR3 contains 15 residues. Trimming removed 5 bases at V and 1 base at J, with 15 bases between. Germline loops: CDR1 SGHAT, CDR2 FQNNGV. In DNA form, the CDR3 reads TGTGCCAGCAGCAAGGAGAGGGACCCTTCCTACGAGCAGTACTTC. Its translation: CASSKERDPSYEQYF.

The CDR3 loop reads CASSPQGGRGYTF. CDR3 DNA: TGTGCCAGCTCACCACAGGGTGGGCGAGGCTACACCTTC. The V and J genes are TRBV18 and TRBJ1-2; D is undetermined. The CDR3 sequence is 13 residues long. Trimming cost V 1 base and J 8 bases, with 11 bases left between them. Germline lookup yields CDR1 KGHSH and CDR2 LQKENI.

The V call is TRBV9, the J call TRBJ2-1, with 13 bases identical to TRBD2. Germline CDR1 is SGDLS and CDR2 is YYNGEE. The CDR3 loop spans 16 amino acids. V gave up 3 bases and J gave up 2 bases; unmatched junction bases: 2. DNA for the CDR3: TGTGCCAGCAGCGCCGGACTAGCGGGAGCCTACAATGAGCAGTTCTTC. It translates to CASSAGLAGAYNEQFF.

In this sample, this clone turned up once. The chain uses TRBV5-1 and TRBJ2-1; D unclear. V lost 5 bases and J 0 bases, leaving 12 bases between the germline ends. Germline V gene data show CDR1 as SGHRS and CDR2 as YFSETQ. The CDR3 runs 15 residues. The CDR3 nucleotides are TGCGCCAGCAGAATTTCCAGTATCTCCTACAATGAGCAGTTCTTC. This translates into CASRISSISYNEQFF. The variable domain in full, with the rest retrieved from reference TRBV5-1 and TRBJ2-1, is KAGVTQTPRYLIKTRGQQVTLSCSPISGHRSVSWYQQTPGQGLQFLFEYFSETQRNKGNFPGRFSGRQFSNSRSEMNVSTLELGDSALYLCASRISSISYNEQFFGPGTRLTVL.

The chain is built from TRBV19 and TRBJ1-4, with unresolved D. V gave up 10 bases and J gave up 8 bases, with 8 bases separating them. Germline V gene lookup returns CDR1 LNHDA and CDR2 SQIVND (reference sequence). The CDR3 is made up of 10 amino acids. CDR3 in DNA: TGTGCCACCCCGAACGAAAAACTGTTTTTT. Translation: CATPNEKLFF.

The chain links TRBV6-1 to TRBJ2-3; D is ambiguous. Per germline, CDR1 MNHNS and CDR2 SASEGT. Trimming took off 3 bases at V and 9 bases at J, with 7 bases between the two ends. The CDR3 is made up of 11 amino acids. CDR3 nucleotides: TGTGCCAGCAGTGATACTTTAACGCAGTATTTT. Amino acid sequence: CASSDTLTQYF.

The chain employs TRBV10-1 and TRBJ2-1, with 11 bases identical to TRBD2. This CDR3 contains 15 residues. CDR1 WNHNN and CDR2 SYGVQD come from the germline V gene (reference sequence). V gave up 5 bases and J gave up 4 bases; unmatched junction bases: 4. This chain's CDR3 is CASSSVAGGYNEQFF. CDR3 in DNA: TGCGCCAGCAGTTCGGTAGCGGGAGGGTACAATGAGCAGTTCTTC.

The CDR3 here is CATSDPTGEYPLEQYF. For the CDR3, the DNA is TGTGCCACCAGTGACCCGACAGGGGAGTACCCTCTGGAGCAGTACTTC. This chain joins TRBV24-1 and TRBJ2-7; 8 nucleotides line up with TRBD1. Germline loops: CDR1 KGHDR, CDR2 SFDVKD. The CDR3 contains 16 residues. V lost 4 bases and J lost 7; bases outside the gene matches: 14.

This clone was picked up a small number of times. The rearrangement joins TRBV2 to TRBJ1-5; D is ambiguous. Trimming shortened V by 3 bases and J by 7 bases, and 10 bases separated the two germline ends. Per the germline V gene, CDR1 is SNHLY and CDR2 is FYNNEI. The CDR3 extends over 13 amino acids. Here the CDR3 DNA reads TGTGCCAGCAGTGACAGTCCAAGACAGCCCCAGCATTTT. As protein: CASSDSPRQPQHF.

This chain links TRBV28 with TRBJ2-7, with TRBD1 matching 8 bases. Germline-derived CDR1 and CDR2 are MDHEN and SYDVKM. The CDR3 spans 15 residues. The V segment lost 2 bases and the J segment 3 bases; nucleotides outside the gene matches: 6. CDR3 sequence (DNA): TGTGCCAGCAGTTTACCCCGACAGGGGCGCTACGAGCAGTACTTC. This sequence encodes CASSLPRQGRYEQYF.

V gene TRBV10-3 combines with J gene TRBJ2-1; 11 bases line up with TRBD2. After removal of 0 bases from V and 7 bases from J, the junction contained 5 bases not matched to a gene. Germline loops: CDR1 ENHRY, CDR2 SYGVKD. This CDR3 is built from 16 residues. This CDR3 is CAISESELAGANEQFF. For the CDR3, the DNA is TGTGCCATCAGTGAGTCGGAACTAGCGGGAGCTAATGAGCAGTTCTTC.

V is TRBV4-1 and J is TRBJ1-6; the D is unclear. Germline lookup yields CDR1 MGHRA and CDR2 YSYEKL. This CDR3 comprises 17 residues. V lost 0 bases, J lost 0 bases, and 9 bases lay in between. The CDR3 reads CASSQDRQDSYNSPLHF. The CDR3 DNA reads as TGCGCCAGCAGCCAAGATAGGCAGGACTCCTATAATTCACCCCTCCACTTT.

The chain has TRBV6-1 and TRBJ1-4; 7 bases match TRBD1. Germline CDR1 and CDR2: MNHNS and SASEGT. Trimming took 2 bases from V and 12 from J; bases not matched to a gene: 3. CDR3 length: 12 amino acids. The CDR3 region has the DNA TGTGCCAGCAGTGAAACCACAGGGGAACTGTTTTTT. Encoded protein: CASSETTGELFF.

This chain links TRBV3-1 (or the pseudogene TRBV3-2) with TRBJ2-1; 7 bases line up with TRBD2. Losses at the gene ends were 4 bases for V and 6 bases for J; bases not matched to a gene: 3. Looked up from germline, CDR1 is LGHDT and CDR2 is YNNKEL (reference sequence). The CDR3 has 13 amino acids. CDR3 sequence (DNA): TGTGCCAGCAGCCCCTGGGGGGGCAATGAGCAGTTCTTC. It encodes CASSPWGGNEQFF.

The chain combines TRBV9 with TRBJ2-7, with 10 bases aligning to TRBD2. Germline V gene lookup returns CDR1 SGDLS and CDR2 YYNGEE. This CDR3 is built from 14 residues. Losses at the gene ends were 3 bases for V and 4 bases for J; bases not matched to a gene: 4. The chain's CDR3 is CASSASGSRYEQYF. CDR3 sequence (DNA): TGTGCCAGCAGCGCTAGCGGGAGTAGGTACGAGCAGTACTTC.

This chain joins TRBV18 and TRBJ2-7; perhaps TRBD1 as D (6 bases). Trimming pared 2 bases from V and 2 bases from J, leaving 10 bases between. Per the germline V gene, CDR1 is KGHSH and CDR2 is LQKENI. CDR3 length: 14 residues. CDR3 protein: CASSPIGQTYEQYF. As DNA, the CDR3 is TGTGCCAGCTCACCAATTGGACAGACCTACGAGCAGTACTTC.

The rearrangement joins TRBV27 to TRBJ2-7; no definite D call. Trimming left V 4 bases short and J 6 bases short, with 10 bases between. Looked up from germline, CDR1 is MNHEY and CDR2 is SMNVEV (reference sequence). This CDR3 comprises 12 residues. Here the CDR3 DNA reads TGTGCCAGCAGTTCCCCTCCGGGCGAGCAGTACTTC. It specifies CASSSPPGEQYF.

The V call is TRBV27, the J call TRBJ2-1; 10 bases are a match to TRBD1. CDR1 is MNHEY and CDR2 is SMNVEV in the germline V gene (reference sequence). The CDR3 totals 15 residues. V was clipped by 5 bases and J by 7 bases; unmatched bases: 8. CDR3 sequence: CASSVRTGGKNEQFF. In nucleotides, the CDR3 is TGTGCCAGCAGTGTCCGGACAGGGGGTAAGAATGAGCAGTTCTTC.

This chain connects TRBV7-3 to TRBJ2-5; D is ambiguous. The CDR3 runs 13 residues. Trimming pared 3 bases from V and 5 bases from J, leaving 10 bases between. CDR1 is SGHTA and CDR2 is FQGTGA in the germline V gene. The CDR3 coding sequence is TGTGCCAGCAGCTTGGACCCGCGCGAGACCCAGTACTTC. Translating gives CASSLDPRETQYF.